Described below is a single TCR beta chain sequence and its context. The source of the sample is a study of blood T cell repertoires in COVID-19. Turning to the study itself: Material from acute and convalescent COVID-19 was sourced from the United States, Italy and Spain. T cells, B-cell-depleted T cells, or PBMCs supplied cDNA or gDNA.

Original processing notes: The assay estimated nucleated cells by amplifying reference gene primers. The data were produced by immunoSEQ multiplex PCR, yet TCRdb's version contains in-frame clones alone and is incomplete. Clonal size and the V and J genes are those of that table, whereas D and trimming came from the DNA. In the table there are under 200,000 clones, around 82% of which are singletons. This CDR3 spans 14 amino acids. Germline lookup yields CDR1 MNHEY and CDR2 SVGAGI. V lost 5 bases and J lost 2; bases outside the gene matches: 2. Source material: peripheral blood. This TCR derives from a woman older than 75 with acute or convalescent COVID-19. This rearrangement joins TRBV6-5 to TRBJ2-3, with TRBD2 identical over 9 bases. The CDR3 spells CASSPSGDTDTQYF. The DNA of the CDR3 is TGTGCCAGCAGTCCTAGCGGGGACACAGATACGCAGTATTTT.